The present T cell receptor (beta chain) was sequenced within a study of TIL therapy for anti-PD-1-resistant metastatic lung cancer. Study-level information: Progressing patients received lymphodepletion, expanded TIL infusion and IL-2. Study findings and constraints: Infused TIL clonotypes partially replaced the baseline blood repertoire, then decayed over months.

The immunoSEQ assay was v3. The method was immunoSEQ multiplex PCR; TCRdb's version includes in-frame clones alone and lacks a portion of them. In the table there are tens of thousands of clones, 70% to 75% of which are singletons. This clone was counted between two and nine times. Its antigen is unknown. The CDR3 runs to 14 residues. Deletions cut 1 base from V and 2 bases from J, with 6 bases between. Germline V lookup: CDR1 SGHRS, CDR2 YFSETQ. Sample time point: pre-treatment sample, taken before nivolumab and TIL therapy. The genes are TRBV5-1 and TRBJ2-2; possible D gene TRBD2, 5 bases. The sample here was blood, taken at baseline. The clonotype originates from a person between 25 and 80 years old with non-small cell lung cancer. CDR3 sequence: CASSLRGNTGELFF. CDR3 bases: TGCGCCAGCAGCTTGCGGGGAAACACCGGGGAGCTGTTTTTT.